Listed here are 28 T cell receptor beta chains from one sample, sequenced in a study of blood T cell repertoires in COVID-19 (dated by TCRdb to 2020 to 2022). Library preparation was by the immunoSEQ multiplex PCR assay. TCRdb re-hosts the immuneACCESS table, in-frame sequences only. Its copies lack some clones; in the studies checked, an unresolved V gene accounts for under half of them, and the cause for the rest is not known. The sample contains some 200,000 clones, 84% of them found a single time. The leading ten clones occupy 13% to 15% of the sample. What was sequenced was peripheral blood. The receptor set was obtained from a man aged 30 to 39 with active or convalescent COVID-19.

The genes are TRBV27 and TRBJ1-6, with D unresolved. Between the trimmed V and J ends, which lost 5 bases and 7 bases, there was a span of 6 bases. Per germline, CDR1 MNHEY and CDR2 SMNVEV (reference sequence). The CDR3 is 12 residues long. CDR3 sequence reads: CASSERNSPLHF. In DNA, the CDR3 is TGTGCCAGCAGTGAACGGAATTCACCCCTCCACTTT.

The J gene is TRBJ1-1, the V gene TRBV5-5; TRBD1 might be the D (5 bases). The V end was cut by 0 bases, the J end by 5 bases, with 11 bases between. The CDR3 totals 14 residues. Germline V gene sequence: CDR1 SGHKS, CDR2 YYEKEE (reference sequence). The CDR3 reads CASSLGQGGTEAFF. The CDR3 coding sequence is TGTGCCAGCAGCTTGGGGCAGGGAGGTACTGAAGCTTTCTTT.

The V gene is TRBV7-8, the J gene TRBJ1-4, with a weak D call TRBD1 (6 bases). Trimming took 5 bases from V and 8 from J, leaving 18 bases between them. Germline loops: CDR1 SGHVS, CDR2 FQNEAQ. This CDR3 spans 15 amino acids. CDR3 sequence: CASSIEGGGMEKLFF. The CDR3 nucleotides read TGTGCCAGCAGCATAGAGGGGGGGGGAATGGAAAAACTGTTTTTT.

This clone was observed once. The rearrangement uses TRBV20-1 and TRBJ2-1, with no clear D. This CDR3 is built from 11 residues. V lost 6 bases to trimming and J lost 5 bases, with 8 bases between them. Germline CDR1 DFQATT, CDR2 SNEGSKA (reference sequence). The CDR3: CSAAGDNEQFF. In DNA, the CDR3 is TGCAGTGCCGCAGGCGACAATGAGCAGTTCTTC.

The gene calls are TRBV27 and TRBJ1-2; possible D gene TRBD1, 5 bases. Germline loops: CDR1 MNHEY, CDR2 SMNVEV (reference sequence). The CDR3 is made up of 14 amino acids. Trimming removed 5 bases at V and 5 bases at J, with 15 bases between. The CDR3 region has the DNA TGTGCCAGCAGTCCCACGGGGGGGGGATATGGCTACACCTTC. Its translation is CASSPTGGGYGYTF.

The V call is TRBV7-2, the J call TRBJ2-7, with TRBD2 matching over 7 bases. J lost 5 bases, V lost 2 bases, and 3 bases had no gene match. CDR1 and CDR2 from the germline V gene are SGHTA and FQGNSA. This CDR3 region has 13 residues. The CDR3 is CASSLSLANEQYF. DNA of the CDR3: TGTGCCAGCAGCTTATCACTAGCGAACGAGCAGTACTTC.

The genes are TRBV3-1 (or the pseudogene TRBV3-2) and TRBJ2-5, with a possible D match to TRBD2 (6 bases). From germline, CDR1 is LGHDT and CDR2 YNNKEL (reference sequence). The V and J ends lost 2 bases and 5 bases respectively, with 15 bases between them. The length of the CDR3 is 15 residues. The CDR3 coding sequence is TGTGCCAGCAGCCAAAGCGGAGGCAGCGGGGAGACCCAGTACTTC. Residues: CASSQSGGSGETQYF.

This clone is a singleton in its sample. At the DNA level, this CDR3 is encoded by other sequences in the same sample as well. The chain joins TRBV18 to TRBJ1-3; D is unclear. Germline CDR1 is KGHSH and CDR2 is LQKENI. V was shortened by 3 bases and J by 0 bases, with 12 bases between the two germline ends. This CDR3 has 16 residues. This chain's CDR3 is CASSPPGRRSGNTIYF. The CDR3 region has the DNA TGTGCCAGCTCACCTCCGGGTCGGCGCTCTGGAAACACCATATATTTT.

J is TRBJ1-5 and V is TRBV20-1; maybe TRBD1 (5 bases). The V end lost 3 bases, the J end lost 6 bases, and 15 bases lay between the germline ends. The germline CDR1 and CDR2 sequences are DFQATT and SNEGSKA (reference sequence). The CDR3 length is 14 residues. CDR3 in amino acids: CSASEGRGSQPQHF. CDR3 nucleotides: TGCAGTGCTAGTGAAGGTCGGGGGAGTCAGCCCCAGCATTTT.

For this clone: Different DNA sequences within this sample yield the same CDR3. This chain connects TRBV6-5 to TRBJ1-1, with D possibly being TRBD1 (6 bases). With 4 bases removed from V and 1 base from J, the gap between germline ends came to 7 bases. From germline, CDR1 is MNHEY and CDR2 SVGAGI. The CDR3 totals 13 residues. This CDR3 is CASSSTGNTEAFF. CDR3 nucleotides: TGTGCCAGCAGTTCGACAGGGAACACTGAAGCTTTCTTT.

The rearrangement joins TRBV12-5 to TRBJ2-7, with no clear D. The germline V gene has CDR1 LGHNT and CDR2 FRNRAP. This CDR3 comprises 10 residues. CDR3 coding DNA: TGTGCGTGGTGGGCTCCCGAGCAGTACTTC. Translated: CAWWAPEQYF.

The chain has TRBV19 and TRBJ1-5; D not certain. Per the germline V gene, CDR1 is LNHDA and CDR2 is SQIVND (reference sequence). The CDR3 is 15 residues long. V lost 7 bases to trimming and J lost 4 bases, with 17 bases between them. CDR3 nucleotides: TGTGCCAGTACCCTGTATAGAACAGATAATCAGCCCCAGCATTTT. Translation: CASTLYRTDNQPQHF.

This clone has a handful of counts. The rearrangement joins TRBV7-9 to TRBJ1-2; no reliable D call. Trimming pared 7 bases from V and 2 bases from J, leaving 11 bases between. The CDR3 runs to 13 residues. Germline CDR1 and CDR2: SEHNR and FQNEAQ (reference sequence). CDR3 DNA: TGTGCCAGCACCCCCGGGATGAACTATGGCTACACCTTC. This gives the protein CASTPGMNYGYTF. The full variable domain, its missing parts supplied by reference TRBV7-9 and TRBJ1-2, is DTGVSQNPRHKITKRGQNVTFRCDPISEHNRLYWYRQTLGQGPEFLTYFQNEAQLEKSRLLSDRFSAERPKGSFSTLEIQRTEQGDSAMYLCASTPGMNYGYTFGSGTRLTVV.

The chain's CDR3 is CASSYGRSNTGELFF. The CDR3 DNA reads TGTGCCAGCAGTTACGGCAGGTCGAACACCGGGGAGCTGTTTTTT. The genes are TRBV6-5 and TRBJ2-2; no reliable D call. Germline CDR1 reads MNHEY; CDR2 reads SVGAGI. Trimming pared 2 bases from V and 0 bases from J, leaving 7 bases between. The CDR3 consists of 15 residues.

The chain employs TRBV13 and TRBJ2-1; perhaps TRBD1 as D (5 bases). CDR1 and CDR2 (germline): PRHDT, FYEKMQ (reference sequence). Trimming shortened V by 0 bases and J by 12 bases, and 12 bases separated the two germline ends. There are 13 residues in the CDR3. The CDR3 DNA is TGTGCCAGCAGCTTAGGCCTCTTTAGGGGGCAGTTCTTC. Its protein is CASSLGLFRGQFF.

CDR3 DNA: TGTGCCAGCAGTAAAACGGGACAGGGGTATATGAACACTGAAGCTTTCTTT. It translates to CASSKTGQGYMNTEAFF. The chain has TRBV28 and TRBJ1-1; TRBD1 matches 10 bases. This CDR3 is built from 17 residues. J gave up 0 bases and V 5 bases, and 9 bases lay outside the gene matches. Germline values: CDR1 MDHEN, CDR2 SYDVKM.

V and J are TRBV5-1 and TRBJ2-7; 10 bases agree with TRBD2. The germline V gene has CDR1 SGHRS and CDR2 YFSETQ. There are 15 residues in the CDR3. J gave up 3 bases and V 4 bases, and 7 bases lay outside the gene matches. The CDR3 loop reads CASSPTGTSVYEQYF. In nucleotides, the CDR3 is TGCGCCAGCAGCCCCACCGGGACTAGCGTCTACGAGCAGTACTTC.

The J gene is TRBJ2-7, the V gene TRBV30; D is perhaps TRBD2 (7 bases). The CDR3 covers 14 residues. The germline V gene encodes CDR1 GTSNPN and CDR2 SVGIG (reference sequence). The V and J ends lost 3 bases and 2 bases respectively, with 14 bases between them. The CDR3 DNA reads as TGTGCCTGGAGGAGGGGGGGAGCAGCCTACGAGCAGTACTTC. This translates into CAWRRGGAAYEQYF.

This rearrangement joins TRBV23-1 to TRBJ1-6; no reliable D call. TRBV23-1 is an ORF, and what it does is uncertain. Trimming pared 0 bases from V and 0 bases from J, leaving 15 bases between. The CDR3 is 19 amino acids. The CDR3 bases are TGCGCCAGCAGTCAATCCAGGAACGGCGTCAGCTCCTATAATTCACCCCTCCACTTT. This encodes CASSQSRNGVSSYNSPLHF.

Remarks on this clone: The sample has other DNA sequences that encode this CDR3 too. The chain is built from TRBV30 and TRBJ2-4; TRBD1 is a possible D gene (6 bases). There are 14 residues in the CDR3. V was cut by 3 bases and J by 0 bases, with 9 bases left in between. The germline gives CDR1 GTSNPN, CDR2 SVGIG (reference sequence). The CDR3 sequence is CAWSVQGAKNIQYF. Here the CDR3 DNA reads TGTGCCTGGAGCGTACAGGGAGCCAAAAACATTCAGTACTTC.

The gene calls are TRBV2 and TRBJ2-3; D perhaps matches TRBD2 (5 bases). Germline CDR1 and CDR2: SNHLY and FYNNEI. The CDR3 has 11 residues. Trimming removed 5 bases from V and 9 bases from J, with 9 bases in between. CDR3 sequence (DNA): TGTGCCAGCAGTAGCGGCCCGACGCAGTATTTT. Translated: CASSSGPTQYF.

The J gene is TRBJ2-3, the V gene TRBV25-1, with a possible D match to TRBD2 (7 bases). The CDR3 covers 18 residues. Per the germline V gene, CDR1 is MGHDK and CDR2 is SYGVNS. V was shortened by 4 bases and J by 0 bases, with 20 bases between the two germline ends. The CDR3 sequence: CASSGLGGGGTSTDTQYF. CDR3 DNA: TGTGCCAGCAGTGGACTTGGAGGGGGGGGCACTAGCACAGATACGCAGTATTTT.

This clone was found a few times. V and J are TRBV6-1 and TRBJ2-1; 7 bases match TRBD1. There are 14 residues in the CDR3. V lost 1 base and J lost 4; bases outside the gene matches: 1. CDR1 and CDR2 (germline): MNHNS, SASEGT. In DNA form, the CDR3 reads TGTGCCAGCAGTGAAGGACAGGGTTACAATGAGCAGTTCTTC. The encoded protein is CASSEGQGYNEQFF.

This chain uses TRBV27 with TRBJ1-6, with 7 bases fitting TRBD1. Losses at the gene ends were 6 bases for V and 8 bases for J; bases not matched to a gene: 13. The germline gives CDR1 MNHEY, CDR2 SMNVEV (reference sequence). The CDR3 runs to 16 residues. The CDR3 DNA is TGTGCCAGCAGCCCCCGACCTTGGGACAGCGATTCACCCCTCCACTTT. This codes for CASSPRPWDSDSPLHF.

This sequence joins TRBV6-1 and TRBJ1-2; D is uncertain. CDR3 length equals 12 residues. Germline V gene data show CDR1 as MNHNS and CDR2 as SASEGT. Trimming removed 0 bases from V and 8 bases from J, with 7 bases in between. CDR3 protein: CASSEARRGYTF. Written as DNA, the CDR3 is TGTGCCAGCAGTGAAGCGCGGCGGGGCTACACCTTC.

This clone came up a few times. The chain recombines TRBV2 with TRBJ2-4, with 7 bases aligning to TRBD1. CDR1 and CDR2 (germline): SNHLY, FYNNEI. This CDR3 comprises 15 residues. V trimming: 6 bases; J trimming: 4 bases; junction bases outside the gene matches: 9. This CDR3 is CASRGTATGKNIQYF. CDR3 nucleotides: TGTGCCAGCAGAGGAACGGCGACAGGGAAAAACATTCAGTACTTC.

The rearrangement links TRBV5-8 to TRBJ1-5; D may be TRBD1 (5 bases). The V and J ends lost 0 bases and 0 bases respectively, with 10 bases between them. This CDR3 region has 16 residues. Germline CDR1 reads SGHTS; CDR2 reads YDEGEE. The CDR3 sequence: CASSLEAGYSNQPQHF. The CDR3 DNA reads as TGTGCCAGCAGCTTGGAGGCAGGGTATAGCAATCAGCCCCAGCATTTT.

With respect to this clone: A junction end diverges from the germline sequence, so it may reflect a read error. The chain links TRBV7-7 to TRBJ1-2; possibly TRBD1 for D (5 bases). The length of the CDR3 is 14 residues. The V gene's germline CDR1 is SSHAT and CDR2 FNYEAQ (reference sequence). CDR3 in amino acids: CASSPLGGDYGYTF. The CDR3 nucleotides are TGTGCTAGCAGCCCCCTGGGGGGTGACTATGGCTACACCTTC.